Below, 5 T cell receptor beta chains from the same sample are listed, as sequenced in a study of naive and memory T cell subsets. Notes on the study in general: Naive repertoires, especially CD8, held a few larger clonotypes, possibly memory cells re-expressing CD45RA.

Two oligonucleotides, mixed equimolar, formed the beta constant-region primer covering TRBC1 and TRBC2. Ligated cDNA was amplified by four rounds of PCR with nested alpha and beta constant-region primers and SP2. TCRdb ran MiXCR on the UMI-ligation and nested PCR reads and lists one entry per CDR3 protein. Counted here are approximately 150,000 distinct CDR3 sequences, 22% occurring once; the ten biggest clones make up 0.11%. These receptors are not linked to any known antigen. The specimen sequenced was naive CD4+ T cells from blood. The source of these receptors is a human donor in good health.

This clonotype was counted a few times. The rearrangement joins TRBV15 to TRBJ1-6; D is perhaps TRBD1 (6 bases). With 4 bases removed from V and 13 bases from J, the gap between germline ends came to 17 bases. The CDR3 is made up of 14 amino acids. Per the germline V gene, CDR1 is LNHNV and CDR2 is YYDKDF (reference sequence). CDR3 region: CATSTREGGYPLHF. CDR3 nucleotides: TGTGCCACCAGCACCCGCGAGGGGGGCTACCCCCTCCACTTT.

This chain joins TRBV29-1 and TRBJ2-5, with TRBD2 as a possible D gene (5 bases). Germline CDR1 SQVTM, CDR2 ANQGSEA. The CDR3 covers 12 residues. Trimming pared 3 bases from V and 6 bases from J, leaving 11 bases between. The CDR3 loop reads CSVEGVRKTQYF. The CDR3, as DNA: TGCAGCGTTGAGGGAGTGAGAAAGACCCAGTACTTC. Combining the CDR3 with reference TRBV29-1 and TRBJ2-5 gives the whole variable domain SAVISQKPSRDICQRGTSLTIQCQVDSQVTMMFWYRQQPGQSLTLIATANQGSEATYESGFVIDKFPISRPNLTFSTLTVSNMSPEDSSIYLCSVEGVRKTQYFGPGTRLLVL.

Here the CDR3 reads CASSSVSAGSRYEQYF. CDR3 DNA: TGTGCCAGCAGTTCCGTTAGTGCGGGGAGCCGGTACGAGCAGTACTTC. The chain employs TRBV6-5 and TRBJ2-7; TRBD2 is a possible D gene (6 bases). Germline V gene data show CDR1 as MNHEY and CDR2 as SVGAGI. The V end was cut by 4 bases, the J end by 4 bases, with 20 bases between. CDR3 length: 16 residues.

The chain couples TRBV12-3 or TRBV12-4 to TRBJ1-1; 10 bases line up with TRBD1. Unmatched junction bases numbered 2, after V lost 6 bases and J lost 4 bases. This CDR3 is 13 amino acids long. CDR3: CASRGDRGTEAFF. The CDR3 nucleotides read TGTGCCAGCAGAGGGGACAGGGGCACTGAAGCTTTCTTT.

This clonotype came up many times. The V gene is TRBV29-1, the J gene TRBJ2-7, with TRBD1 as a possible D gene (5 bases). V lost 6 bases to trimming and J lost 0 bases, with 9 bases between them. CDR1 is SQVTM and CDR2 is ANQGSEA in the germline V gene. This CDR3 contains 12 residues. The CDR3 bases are TGCAGCGTACAGGCGAGCTCCTACGAGCAGTACTTC. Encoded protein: CSVQASSYEQYF.